The 14 T cell receptor beta chains below come from one sample, sequenced in a study of blood T cell repertoires in COVID-19. Sequencing was performed with immunoSEQ multiplex PCR; in TCRdb, only in-frame clones are kept and a portion is missing. This sample carries roughly 250,000 clones, around 83% of them seen once, and the ten largest clones take about 7.4%. Sequencing input: peripheral blood. The receptors were sampled from a woman aged 50 to 60 with acute or convalescent COVID-19.

J is TRBJ2-5 and V is TRBV28, with 7 positions matching TRBD1. The CDR3 is 15 amino acids. The germline CDR1 and CDR2 sequences are MDHEN and SYDVKM. V gave up 5 bases and J gave up 5 bases; unmatched junction bases: 11. CDR3: CASSLRQGLGETQYF. As DNA, the CDR3 is TGTGCCAGCAGTCTCCGACAGGGCTTAGGCGAGACCCAGTACTTC.

The J gene is TRBJ2-2, the V gene TRBV7-6, with D tentatively TRBD2 (5 bases). Germline V CDR1 and CDR2: SGHVS, FNYEAQ. Trimming removed 4 bases at V and 5 bases at J, with 8 bases between. This CDR3 has 13 amino acids. The CDR3, as DNA: TGTGCCAGCAGCTCGAGGGAAACCGGGGAGCTGTTTTTT. It yields the protein CASSSRETGELFF.

V usage is TRBV4-2 and J usage is TRBJ2-2; possible D gene TRBD1, 5 bases. The CDR3 is 16 amino acids. Germline CDR1 is LGHNA and CDR2 is YNFKEQ. With 4 bases removed from V and 3 bases from J, the gap between germline ends came to 15 bases. For the CDR3, the DNA is TGTGCCAGCAGCCCCCCCACAGGCCGCGACACCGGGGAGCTGTTTTTT. Its translation: CASSPPTGRDTGELFF.

The genes are TRBV3-1 (or the pseudogene TRBV3-2) and TRBJ2-2; tentative D call: TRBD1 (5 bases). The CDR3 consists of 15 residues. Germline-derived CDR1 and CDR2 are LGHDT and YNNKEL (reference sequence). Trimming took off 5 bases at V and 6 bases at J, with 16 bases between the two ends. The CDR3 loop is CASSEVNRFPGELFF. The CDR3 nucleotides read TGTGCCAGCAGCGAAGTAAACAGGTTCCCCGGGGAGCTGTTTTTT.

The chain couples TRBV18 to TRBJ1-1; 8 bases are a match to TRBD1. Germline CDR1 is KGHSH and CDR2 is LQKENI. This CDR3 contains 14 residues. Germline trimming cut 0 bases from V and 4 bases from J; bases unmatched to any gene: 1. DNA of the CDR3: TGTGCCAGCTCACCACCGACAGGGGTCACTGAAGCTTTCTTT. Translation: CASSPPTGVTEAFF. Full variable domain (missing parts from reference TRBV18 and TRBJ1-1): NAGVMQNPRHLVRRRGQEARLRCSPMKGHSHVYWYRQLPEEGLKFMVYLQKENIIDESGMPKERFSAEFPKEGPSILRIQQVVRGDSAAYFCASSPPTGVTEAFFGQGTRLTVV.

The chain uses TRBV5-1 and TRBJ2-7; TRBD2 matches at 7 bases. V lost 3 bases to trimming and J lost 3 bases; unmatched junction nucleotides: 12. The CDR3 spans 16 residues. Germline CDR1 SGHRS, CDR2 YFSETQ. The CDR3 loop is CASSSPSTSRYYEQYF. CDR3 coding DNA: TGCGCCAGCAGCTCCCCATCGACTAGCCGATACTACGAGCAGTACTTC.

V usage is TRBV9 and J usage is TRBJ1-6; 9 bases are a match to TRBD1. The V gene end was trimmed by 2 bases and the J gene end by 8 bases; junction bases not matched to a gene: 2. There are 14 residues in the CDR3. Germline V lookup: CDR1 SGDLS, CDR2 YYNGEE. CDR3 residues: CASSVGQGDSPLHF. In DNA, the CDR3 is TGTGCCAGCAGCGTGGGACAGGGAGATTCACCCCTCCACTTT.

The chain couples TRBV2 to TRBJ2-7, with D perhaps matching TRBD1 (5 bases). Germline V gene data show CDR1 as SNHLY and CDR2 as FYNNEI. The CDR3 runs 15 residues. V was trimmed by 7 bases and J by 3 bases, leaving 19 bases between them. The CDR3 region has the DNA TGTGCCAGCATAGGGGATCCCCTTGGTAGCTACGAGCAGTACTTC. It is translated as CASIGDPLGSYEQYF.

This clone was observed once. V and J are TRBV3-1 (or the pseudogene TRBV3-2) and TRBJ2-1; D might be TRBD2 (5 bases). Germline V gene sequence: CDR1 LGHDT, CDR2 YNNKEL (reference sequence). This CDR3 spans 15 amino acids. V dropped 4 bases and J dropped 4 bases, with 14 bases sitting between them. The CDR3 nucleotides read TGTGCCAGCAGCCCAGACGGAGGACCGTACAATGAGCAGTTCTTC. Translated: CASSPDGGPYNEQFF.

The CDR3 sequence is CASSLGAGTNYGYTF. The DNA of the CDR3 is TGTGCCAGCAGCTTAGGTGCGGGAACCAATTATGGCTACACCTTC. The chain combines TRBV13 with TRBJ1-2, with D unclear. The CDR3 totals 15 residues. Germline V gene data show CDR1 as PRHDT and CDR2 as FYEKMQ (reference sequence). V was pared by 0 bases and J by 5 bases, with 13 bases between.

V is TRBV19 and J is TRBJ2-7, with TRBD1 matching over 11 bases. The V gene end was trimmed by 7 bases and the J gene end by 6 bases; junction bases not matched to a gene: 8. Per the germline V gene, CDR1 is LNHDA and CDR2 is SQIVND (reference sequence). The CDR3 runs 14 residues. CDR3 coding DNA: TGTGCCAGTATGAGGACAGGGGGCTCAGGCGAGCAGTACTTC. Translating gives CASMRTGGSGEQYF.

The chain joins TRBV2 to TRBJ1-1, with TRBD1 matching over 8 bases. Germline values: CDR1 SNHLY, CDR2 FYNNEI. V shed 8 bases, J shed 6 bases, and the junction held 2 bases outside the gene matches. This CDR3 region has 11 residues. CDR3 bases: TGTGCCAGCGGACAGGGCGCTGAAGCTTTCTTT. Protein: CASGQGAEAFF.

The V and J genes are TRBV21-1 and TRBJ2-2; the table's D call, TRBD2, was not checked against the DNA. TRBV21-1 is termed a pseudogene. The CDR3 length is 15 residues. Here the CDR3 reads CASSKGEEGTGELFF. CDR3 coding DNA: TGTGCCAGCAGCAAGGGGGAGGAGGGGACCGGGGAGCTGTTTTTT.

This clone has a single count. This chain uses TRBV28 with TRBJ1-5; 11 nucleotides line up with TRBD1. Trimming removed 3 bases from V and 3 bases from J; junction bases left unmatched: 13. The CDR3 extends over 19 amino acids. CDR1 and CDR2 (germline): MDHEN, SYDVKM. CDR3 in DNA: TGTGCCAGCAGTTTCCAATGGCTTCCGGGACAGGGGGTCAATCAGCCCCAGCATTTT. This encodes CASSFQWLPGQGVNQPQHF.